One sample yielded the 32 T cell receptor beta chains listed below, sequenced in a study of blood T cell repertoires in COVID-19. Sequenced by immunoSEQ multiplex PCR; TCRdb stores in-frame clones only, minus some. The sample shows 100,000 to 150,000 clones, roughly 90% of them seen only once. The specimen sequenced was peripheral blood. The receptors were sampled from a man between 65 and 85 years old with active COVID-19.

This chain links TRBV30 with TRBJ1-6, with D unresolved. V was trimmed by 0 bases and J by 0 bases, leaving 15 bases between them. CDR3 length: 18 residues. In germline, CDR1 is GTSNPN, CDR2 SVGIG (reference sequence). The CDR3, as DNA: TGTGCCTGGAGTGTGTCACGACTTCCGAGCTCCTATAATTCACCCCTCCACTTT. This encodes CAWSVSRLPSSYNSPLHF.

The CDR3 sequence: CASSPTGQETQYF. CDR3 nucleotides: TGTGCCAGCAGCCCCACAGGGCAAGAGACCCAGTACTTC. The genes are TRBV7-3 and TRBJ2-5, with D tentatively TRBD1 (6 bases). Germline assignment: CDR1 SGHTA and CDR2 FQGTGA. Trimming cost V 5 bases and J 2 bases, with 9 bases left between them. This CDR3 is built from 13 residues.

The rearrangement uses TRBV28 and TRBJ2-3, with TRBD2 matching over 8 bases. This CDR3 region has 17 residues. V lost 3 bases, J lost 2 bases, and 10 bases stayed unmatched. Looked up from germline, CDR1 is MDHEN and CDR2 is SYDVKM. The CDR3 is CASSFFGSGINTDTQYF. DNA of the CDR3: TGTGCCAGCAGTTTCTTCGGTAGCGGGATTAACACAGATACGCAGTATTTT.

The rearrangement links TRBV6-5 to TRBJ2-2, with a possible D match to TRBD1 (6 bases). Germline CDR1 MNHEY, CDR2 SVGAGI. Deletions cut 6 bases from V and 3 bases from J, with 14 bases between. The CDR3 consists of 15 residues. CDR3 protein: CASRPGQPDTGELFF. DNA for the CDR3: TGTGCCAGCAGGCCCGGACAGCCGGACACCGGGGAGCTGTTTTTT.

The chain carries TRBV4-1 and TRBJ2-7, with unresolved D. Germline V lookup: CDR1 MGHRA, CDR2 YSYEKL. The CDR3 loop spans 13 amino acids. Trimming took off 0 bases at V and 6 bases at J, with 9 bases between the two ends. The CDR3, as DNA: TGCGCCAGCAGCCAAGAGTCTAGTCGCGAGCAGTACTTC. Encoded protein: CASSQESSREQYF.

V and J are TRBV18 and TRBJ1-2, with unresolved D. There are 15 residues in the CDR3. V was cut by 3 bases and J by 2 bases, with 13 bases left in between. The V gene's germline CDR1 is KGHSH and CDR2 LQKENI. The CDR3 DNA is TGTGCCAGCTCACCTGAGGCGGCAGTCAACTATGGCTACACCTTC. This codes for CASSPEAAVNYGYTF.

V is TRBV28 and J is TRBJ2-1; D unresolved. The length of the CDR3 is 12 residues. The V gene lost 4 bases and the J gene lost 4 bases, with 5 bases spanning the gap. The germline gives CDR1 MDHEN, CDR2 SYDVKM. CDR3 coding DNA: TGTGCCAGCAGTTCGCGGTACAATGAGCAGTTCTTC. Encoded protein: CASSSRYNEQFF.

The chain has TRBV18 and TRBJ1-1; TRBD1 matches at 8 bases. The CDR3 totals 16 residues. Germline V gene sequence: CDR1 KGHSH, CDR2 LQKENI. V trimming: 5 bases; J trimming: 4 bases; junction bases outside the gene matches: 12. CDR3 in DNA: TGTGCCAGCTCATCGAACTTCGGACAGGGCAGCACTGAAGCTTTCTTT. Translated: CASSSNFGQGSTEAFF.

This chain joins TRBV11-2 and TRBJ2-7; 7 bases align to TRBD1. V lost 5 bases and J lost 7; bases outside the gene matches: 14. The CDR3 is made up of 15 amino acids. Germline CDR1 reads SGHAT; CDR2 reads FQNNGV. CDR3 in amino acids: CASSPGTGATGEQYF. Written as DNA, the CDR3 is TGTGCCAGCAGCCCCGGAACAGGGGCGACGGGGGAGCAGTACTTC.

The CDR3 region has the DNA TGTGCCAGCAGCTCGCGATCGACTAGCGGGAGCCGCGAGCAGTACTTC. This codes for CASSSRSTSGSREQYF. The V gene is TRBV5-4, the J gene TRBJ2-7, with 12 bases lining up with TRBD2. The CDR3 is 16 amino acids. The junction had 10 bases not matched to a gene; V was cut back by 3 bases and J by 6 bases. Germline V gives CDR1 SGHNT, CDR2 YYREEE (reference sequence).

This rearrangement joins TRBV28 to TRBJ2-3; TRBD2 matches at 13 bases. V shed 6 bases, J shed 6 bases, and the junction held 6 bases outside the gene matches. The CDR3 length is 15 residues. CDR1 is MDHEN, CDR2 SYDVKM, per germline. The CDR3 here is CASSTSGRARDTQYF. In nucleotides, the CDR3 is TGTGCCAGCAGCACTAGCGGGAGGGCCCGGGATACGCAGTATTTT.

This chain joins TRBV24-1 and TRBJ2-1; the match to TRBD2 covers 8 bases. V was clipped by 1 base and J by 9 bases; unmatched bases: 10. The CDR3 has 16 amino acids. CDR1 is KGHDR, CDR2 SFDVKD, per germline. CDR3 nucleotide sequence: TGTGCCACCAGTGATTTAATCAGCGGGAGAAGAGGTGAGCAGTTCTTC. This sequence encodes CATSDLISGRRGEQFF.

The CDR3 spells CASSIPGLVNEQYF. The DNA of the CDR3 is TGTGCCAGTAGTATTCCGGGACTAGTCAACGAGCAGTACTTC. The chain employs TRBV19 and TRBJ2-7; TRBD2 agrees at 8 bases. The CDR3 contains 14 residues. In germline, CDR1 is LNHDA, CDR2 SQIVND (reference sequence). The ends lost 3 bases at V and 5 bases at J; junction bases unmatched: 6.

The chain is built from TRBV24-1 and TRBJ1-1; 9 bases map to TRBD1. This CDR3 has 15 amino acids. Germline V gene lookup returns CDR1 KGHDR and CDR2 SFDVKD. V lost 4 bases and J lost 7; bases outside the gene matches: 9. The CDR3 here is CATSDPGTGKDEAFF. For the CDR3, the DNA is TGTGCCACCAGTGACCCGGGGACAGGGAAGGATGAAGCTTTCTTT.

J is TRBJ2-1 and V is TRBV5-1; a weak D match, TRBD2 (5 bases). V lost 1 base and J lost 1, with 12 bases in between. Germline loops: CDR1 SGHRS, CDR2 YFSETQ. The CDR3 consists of 16 residues. CDR3 DNA: TGCGCCAGCAGCTTGAAGGGAGATGGTTCCTACAATGAGCAGTTCTTC. Amino acid sequence: CASSLKGDGSYNEQFF.

The chain links TRBV29-1 to TRBJ2-5; TRBD2 might be the D (5 bases). The CDR3 is made up of 15 amino acids. Germline V gene lookup returns CDR1 SQVTM and CDR2 ANQGSEA. The ends were cut back, 1 base at V and 7 bases at J, with 19 bases in the middle. CDR3 nucleotide sequence: TGCAGCGTTGAAGTATGGTTTGAGGGCCCGGGGACCCAGTACTTC. Protein product: CSVEVWFEGPGTQYF.

The chain is built from TRBV5-8 and TRBJ2-2, with a possible D match to TRBD1 (5 bases). The CDR3 is 12 residues long. The germline V gene has CDR1 SGHTS and CDR2 YDEGEE. Trimming stripped 1 base from V and 13 bases from J, with 11 bases between. The CDR3 bases are TGTGCCAGCAGCTTGATGCAGGGCGGGCTGTTTTTT. This gives the protein CASSLMQGGLFF.

The rearrangement uses TRBV27 and TRBJ2-2; 7 nucleotides line up with TRBD2. Germline assignment: CDR1 MNHEY and CDR2 SMNVEV (reference sequence). The CDR3 sequence is 19 residues long. The ends lost 0 bases at V and 4 bases at J; junction bases unmatched: 14. CDR3 region: CASSLSLADPVLSTGELFF. CDR3 nucleotides: TGTGCCAGCAGTTTATCGCTAGCGGACCCAGTCTTGAGCACCGGGGAGCTGTTTTTT.

The chain employs TRBV19 and TRBJ1-1, with D unclear. Germline V gene data show CDR1 as LNHDA and CDR2 as SQIVND (reference sequence). There are 14 residues in the CDR3. V was pared by 3 bases and J by 0 bases, with 8 bases between. CDR3 DNA sequence: TGTGCCAGTAGTATCGGTACCCTGAACACTGAAGCTTTCTTT. As protein: CASSIGTLNTEAFF.

This chain connects TRBV19 to TRBJ1-1; 8 bases match TRBD1. Losses at the gene ends were 4 bases for V and 4 bases for J; bases not matched to a gene: 8. Germline V lookup: CDR1 LNHDA, CDR2 SQIVND (reference sequence). The CDR3 length is 15 residues. CDR3 loop: CASSTQGARGTEAFF. The CDR3 coding sequence is TGTGCCAGTAGTACCCAGGGGGCTCGGGGCACTGAAGCTTTCTTT.

The chain carries TRBV28 and TRBJ2-7; 8 bases match TRBD2. The germline V gene encodes CDR1 MDHEN and CDR2 SYDVKM. J was trimmed by 0 bases and V by 2 bases; bases with no gene match: 0. The CDR3 is made up of 14 amino acids. CDR3 in DNA: TGTGCCAGCAGTTTAAGCGGGAGCTCCTACGAGCAGTACTTC. This codes for CASSLSGSSYEQYF.

A note on this clone: One end of the junction varies from germline; a read error may be responsible. The chain couples TRBV7-7 to TRBJ2-2; TRBD2 agrees at 8 bases. CDR3 size: 16 residues. The germline gives CDR1 SSHAT, CDR2 FNYEAQ (reference sequence). CDR3 sequence reads: CASSPRLALNTGELFF. The CDR3 DNA sequence: TGTGCTAGCAGCCCTCGACTAGCGCTTAACACCGGGGAGCTGTTTTTT. The full variable domain, in which reference TRBV7-7 and TRBJ2-2 provide the parts outside the CDR3, is GAGVSQSPRYKVTKRGQDVTLRCDPISSHATLYWYQQALGQGPEFLTYFNYEAQPDKSGLPSDRFSAERPEGSISTLTIQRTEQRDSAMYRCASSPRLALNTGELFFGEGSRLTVL.

This chain connects TRBV9 to TRBJ1-2; 10 positions agree with TRBD1. Germline CDR1 SGDLS, CDR2 YYNGEE. There are 14 residues in the CDR3. Losses at the gene ends were 0 bases for V and 4 bases for J; bases not matched to a gene: 0. CDR3 sequence: CASSVGTGGYGYTF. In DNA form, the CDR3 reads TGTGCCAGCAGCGTAGGGACAGGGGGCTATGGCTACACCTTC.

This clone was observed once. This CDR3 reads CASRQTSGAYEQYF. CDR3 in DNA: TGTGCCAGCAGGCAGACTAGCGGAGCCTACGAGCAGTACTTC. V and J are TRBV3-1 (or the pseudogene TRBV3-2) and TRBJ2-7; 9 bases match TRBD2. Germline V CDR1 and CDR2: LGHDT, YNNKEL (reference sequence). The CDR3 runs to 14 residues. With V trimmed by 6 bases and J by 2 bases, 5 bases remained unmatched.

The rearrangement uses TRBV2 and TRBJ1-1; D might be TRBD1 (5 bases). The CDR3 length is 13 residues. The V and J ends lost 7 bases and 4 bases respectively, with 13 bases between them. Germline V gene data show CDR1 as SNHLY and CDR2 as FYNNEI. The CDR3 coding sequence is TGTGCCAGCACGGGGGAGTCGACCACTGAAGCTTTCTTT. Its translation is CASTGESTTEAFF.

This clone was seen just once. V is TRBV19 and J is TRBJ1-5; TRBD1 might be the D (5 bases). CDR3 length equals 17 residues. The V and J ends lost 1 base and 7 bases respectively, with 20 bases between them. The germline V gene has CDR1 LNHDA and CDR2 SQIVND (reference sequence). The chain's CDR3 is CASSIGRSSGRGQPQHF. The CDR3 nucleotides are TGTGCCAGTAGTATAGGGCGTTCGTCAGGGAGGGGACAGCCCCAGCATTTT.

This chain joins TRBV7-2 and TRBJ1-4, with 9 bases lining up with TRBD1. V dropped 4 bases and J dropped 7; count of bases not matched to a gene: 7. The CDR3 covers 15 residues. CDR1 and CDR2 (germline): SGHTA, FQGNSA. CDR3 sequence (DNA): TGTGCCAGCAGCTATAGACAGGGGGGGAGTGAAAAACTGTTTTTT. Amino acids: CASSYRQGGSEKLFF.

This clone was recorded only once. V and J are TRBV5-1 and TRBJ2-1, with D unclear. The CDR3 length is 11 residues. The germline gives CDR1 SGHRS, CDR2 YFSETQ. V was trimmed by 4 bases and J by 5 bases, leaving 4 bases between them. As DNA, the CDR3 is TGCGCCAGCAGCAGCGACAATGAGCAGTTCTTC. Translation: CASSSDNEQFF.

The chain links TRBV19 to TRBJ1-4; perhaps TRBD1 as D (6 bases). V lost 10 bases and J lost 5, with 20 bases in between. The CDR3 runs to 15 residues. Germline lookup yields CDR1 LNHDA and CDR2 SQIVND (reference sequence). The CDR3 is CATQAGGQRNEKLFF. CDR3 nucleotide sequence: TGTGCCACCCAAGCCGGAGGACAGCGGAATGAAAAACTGTTTTTT.

This rearrangement joins TRBV3-1 (or the pseudogene TRBV3-2) to TRBJ1-1, with a weak D call TRBD1 (5 bases). Germline V CDR1 and CDR2: LGHDT, YNNKEL (reference sequence). Trimming removed 4 bases from V and 2 bases from J, with 14 bases in between. The CDR3 totals 15 residues. Here the CDR3 DNA reads TGTGCCAGCAGCCTTCGGGGGAGTACCAACACTGAAGCTTTCTTT. This sequence encodes CASSLRGSTNTEAFF.

Only a few counts were recorded for this clone. This chain joins TRBV12-2 and TRBJ2-7; the D call TRBD2 from the table was never checked on the DNA. TRBV12-2 is a known pseudogene. The CDR3 covers 14 residues. The CDR3 loop reads CASRARDWTYEQYF. CDR3 coding DNA: TGTGCAAGTCGCGCCCGGGACTGGACCTACGAGCAGTACTTC.

V is TRBV30 and J is TRBJ1-4, with no clear D. There are 14 residues in the CDR3. Germline V gene sequence: CDR1 GTSNPN, CDR2 SVGIG (reference sequence). Trimming cost V 0 bases and J 7 bases, with 12 bases left between them. CDR3 in DNA: TGTGCCTGGAGTGTGGCGGGCACCGGTGAAAAACTGTTTTTT. Its protein product is CAWSVAGTGEKLFF.